Included here is one T cell receptor beta chain sequence, with context. Trimming cost V 6 bases and J 4 bases; bases outside gene matches: 10. This CDR3 contains 15 residues. Per the germline V gene, CDR1 is MNHEY and CDR2 is SVGEGT. PCR was performed a second time for 7 to 11 cycles using a sample-barcoded 5' primer and a J-beta primer mix. MiXCR, run by TCRdb on the 5' RACE reads, gives a single entry per CDR3 protein. The data contain roughly 1,800,000 distinct CDR3 sequences, approximately 50% of them singletons. The data belong to a study of blood T cells in healthy people across ages. The chain carries TRBV6-2 or TRBV6-3 and TRBJ1-2; 8 bases map to TRBD1. The sample was blood. The clonotype comes from a woman aged 40 to 50 in good health. CDR3 in amino acids: CASSIGQGGIYGYTF. The CDR3 bases are TGTGCCAGCAGCATAGGACAGGGAGGCATCTATGGCTACACCTTC.